This entry features one T cell receptor (beta chain) sequence. Its antigen is undetermined. These data come from a study of chemoradiotherapy in HPV16-positive cancers. General study results and limits: Candidate HPV-specific clones and E7-related TCR motifs grew in tumor during treatment. For HPV16-positive patients, expanding HPV-responsive T cells associated with longer recurrence-free survival. Only a couple of HPV16-positive patients supplied the functional HPV-specificity definition.

The CDR3 totals 16 residues. In germline, CDR1 is MNHNS, CDR2 SASEGT. The J segment lost 3 bases and the V segment lost 2 bases, leaving 7 bases of the junction unmatched. TCRdb's table, derived via immunoSEQ multiplex PCR, lists solely in-frame clones and lacks some. Found here are hundreds of clones, about 72% of them singletons; the top ten hold approximately 20%. The input for sequencing was tumor tissue, taken from a patient who underwent chemoradiotherapy. The chain is built from TRBV6-1 and TRBJ2-3; 8 positions agree with TRBD2. This sequence originates from a human donor with HPV-associated anogenital cancer. CDR3 sequence (DNA): TGTGCCAGCAGTGAAAGGGGAGGACTAGCAACAGATACGCAGTATTTT. This translates into CASSERGGLATDTQYF.